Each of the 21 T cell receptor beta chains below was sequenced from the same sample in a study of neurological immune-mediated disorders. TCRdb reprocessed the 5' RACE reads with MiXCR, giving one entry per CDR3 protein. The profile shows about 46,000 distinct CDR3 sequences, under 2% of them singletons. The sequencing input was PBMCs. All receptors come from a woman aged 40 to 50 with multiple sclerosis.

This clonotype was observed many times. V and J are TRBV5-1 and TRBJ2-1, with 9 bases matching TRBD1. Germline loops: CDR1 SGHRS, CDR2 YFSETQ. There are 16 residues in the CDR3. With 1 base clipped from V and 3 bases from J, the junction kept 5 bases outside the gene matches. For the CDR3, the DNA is TGCGCCAGCAGCTTGTTGACAGGGGGATACTACAATGAGCAGTTCTTC. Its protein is CASSLLTGGYYNEQFF.

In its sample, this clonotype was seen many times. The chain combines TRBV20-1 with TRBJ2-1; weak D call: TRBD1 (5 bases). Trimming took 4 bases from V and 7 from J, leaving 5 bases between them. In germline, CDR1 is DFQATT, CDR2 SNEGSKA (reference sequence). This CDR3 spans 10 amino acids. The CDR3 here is CSANRNEQFF. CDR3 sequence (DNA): TGCAGTGCTAACAGGAATGAGCAGTTCTTC.

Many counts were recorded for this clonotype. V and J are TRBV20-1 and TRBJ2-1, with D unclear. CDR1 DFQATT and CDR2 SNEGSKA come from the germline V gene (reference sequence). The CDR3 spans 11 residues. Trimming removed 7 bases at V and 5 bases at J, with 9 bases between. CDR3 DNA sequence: TGCAGTGTAGGCCGCGACAATGAGCAGTTCTTC. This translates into CSVGRDNEQFF.

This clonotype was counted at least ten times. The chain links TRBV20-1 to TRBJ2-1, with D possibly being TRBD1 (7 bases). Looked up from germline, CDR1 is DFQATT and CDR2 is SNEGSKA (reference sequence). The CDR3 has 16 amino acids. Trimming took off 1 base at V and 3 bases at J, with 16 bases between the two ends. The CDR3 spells CSARVLSGGHYNEQFF. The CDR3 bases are TGCAGTGCTAGAGTCCTCTCAGGGGGGCACTACAATGAGCAGTTCTTC.

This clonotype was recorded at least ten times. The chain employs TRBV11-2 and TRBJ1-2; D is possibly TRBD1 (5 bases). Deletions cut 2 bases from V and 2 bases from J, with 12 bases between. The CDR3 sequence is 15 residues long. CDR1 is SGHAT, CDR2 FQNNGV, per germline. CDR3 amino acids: CASSLIGAPNYGYTF. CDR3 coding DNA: TGTGCCAGCAGCTTAATAGGGGCACCGAACTATGGCTACACCTTC.

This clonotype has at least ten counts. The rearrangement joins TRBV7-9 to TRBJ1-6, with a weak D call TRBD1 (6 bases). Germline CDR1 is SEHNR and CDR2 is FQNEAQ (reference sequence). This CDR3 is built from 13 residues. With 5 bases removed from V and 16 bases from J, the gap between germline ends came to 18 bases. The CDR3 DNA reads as TGTGCCAGCAGCCCGGGGGGGCGGAAGCCACTCCACTTT. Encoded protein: CASSPGGRKPLHF.

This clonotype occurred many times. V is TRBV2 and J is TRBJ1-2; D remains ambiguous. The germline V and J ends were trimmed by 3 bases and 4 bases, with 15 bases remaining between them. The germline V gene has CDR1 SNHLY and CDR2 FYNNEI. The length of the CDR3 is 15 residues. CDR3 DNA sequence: TGTGCCAGCAGTGATTTCGGGCCGGAATCCTATGGCTACACCTTC. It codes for CASSDFGPESYGYTF.

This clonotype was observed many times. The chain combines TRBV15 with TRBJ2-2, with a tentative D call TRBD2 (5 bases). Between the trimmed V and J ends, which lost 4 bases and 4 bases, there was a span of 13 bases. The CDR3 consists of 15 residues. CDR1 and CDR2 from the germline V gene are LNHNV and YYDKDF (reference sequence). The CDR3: CATSTSRDLTGELFF. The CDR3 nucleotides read TGTGCCACCAGCACCAGTCGGGATCTCACCGGGGAGCTGTTTTTT.

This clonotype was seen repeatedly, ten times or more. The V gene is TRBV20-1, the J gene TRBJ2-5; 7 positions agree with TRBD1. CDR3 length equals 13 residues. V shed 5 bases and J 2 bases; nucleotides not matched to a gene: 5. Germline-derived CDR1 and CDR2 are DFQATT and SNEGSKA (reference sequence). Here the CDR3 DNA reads TGCAGTGCTCCCGGGACAGATCAAGAGACCCAGTACTTC. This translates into CSAPGTDQETQYF.

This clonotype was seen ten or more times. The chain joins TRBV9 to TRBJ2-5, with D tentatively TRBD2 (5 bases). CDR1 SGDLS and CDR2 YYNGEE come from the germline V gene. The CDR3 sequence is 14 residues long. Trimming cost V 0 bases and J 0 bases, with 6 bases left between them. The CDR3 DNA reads TGTGCCAGCAGCGTAGGCGGGTACCAAGAGACCCAGTACTTC. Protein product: CASSVGGYQETQYF.

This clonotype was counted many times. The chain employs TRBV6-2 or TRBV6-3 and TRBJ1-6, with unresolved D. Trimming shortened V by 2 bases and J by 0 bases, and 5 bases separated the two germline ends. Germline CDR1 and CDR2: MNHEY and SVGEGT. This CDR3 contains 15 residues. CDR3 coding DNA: TGTGCCAGCAGTTACAGGAGCTCCTATAATTCACCCCTCCACTTT. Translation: CASSYRSSYNSPLHF.

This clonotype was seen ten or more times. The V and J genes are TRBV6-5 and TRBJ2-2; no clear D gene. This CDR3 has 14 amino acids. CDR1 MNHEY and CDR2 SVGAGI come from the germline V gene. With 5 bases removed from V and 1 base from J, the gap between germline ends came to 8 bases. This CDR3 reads CASSKGLNTGELFF. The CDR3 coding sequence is TGTGCCAGCAGTAAAGGATTGAACACCGGGGAGCTGTTTTTT.

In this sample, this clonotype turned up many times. The CDR3 DNA sequence: TGCAGTGCTTCCAAACCGGGACCCCGGACTGAAGCTTTCTTT. This gives the protein CSASKPGPRTEAFF. The V gene is TRBV20-1, the J gene TRBJ1-1, with D possibly TRBD1 on 5 matching bases. V gave up 5 bases and J gave up 5 bases, with 18 bases separating them. The CDR3 sequence is 14 residues long. In germline, CDR1 is DFQATT, CDR2 SNEGSKA (reference sequence).

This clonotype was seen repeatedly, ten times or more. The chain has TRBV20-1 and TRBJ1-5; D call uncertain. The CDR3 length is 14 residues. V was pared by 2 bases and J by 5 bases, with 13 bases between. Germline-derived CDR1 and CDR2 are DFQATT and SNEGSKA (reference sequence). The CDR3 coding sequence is TGCAGTGCTAGATTGGGAGTGGGGTATCAGCCCCAGCATTTT. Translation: CSARLGVGYQPQHF.

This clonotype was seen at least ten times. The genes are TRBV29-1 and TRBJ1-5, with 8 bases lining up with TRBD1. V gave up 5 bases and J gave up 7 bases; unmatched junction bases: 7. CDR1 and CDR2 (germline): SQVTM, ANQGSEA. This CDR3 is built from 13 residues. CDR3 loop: CSVQQGGGQPQHF. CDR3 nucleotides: TGCAGCGTTCAACAGGGGGGAGGGCAGCCCCAGCATTTT.

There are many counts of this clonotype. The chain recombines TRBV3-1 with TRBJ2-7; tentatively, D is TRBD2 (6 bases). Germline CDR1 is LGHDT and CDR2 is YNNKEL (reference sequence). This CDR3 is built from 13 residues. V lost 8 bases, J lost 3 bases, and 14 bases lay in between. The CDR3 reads CASGRAGRYEQYF. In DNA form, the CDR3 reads TGTGCCAGCGGAAGGGCGGGACGCTACGAGCAGTACTTC.

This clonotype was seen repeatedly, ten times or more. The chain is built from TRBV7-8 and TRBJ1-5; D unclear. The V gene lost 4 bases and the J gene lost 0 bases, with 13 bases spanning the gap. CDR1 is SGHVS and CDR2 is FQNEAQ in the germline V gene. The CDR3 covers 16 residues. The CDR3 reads CASSSSVWDSNQPQHF. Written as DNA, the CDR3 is TGTGCCAGCAGCTCAAGCGTTTGGGATAGCAATCAGCCCCAGCATTTT.

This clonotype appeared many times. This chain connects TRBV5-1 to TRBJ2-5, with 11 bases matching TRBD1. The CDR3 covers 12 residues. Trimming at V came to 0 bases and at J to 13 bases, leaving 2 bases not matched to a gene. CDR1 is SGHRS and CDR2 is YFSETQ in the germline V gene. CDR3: CASSLEGTGGYF. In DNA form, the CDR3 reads TGCGCCAGCAGCTTGGAAGGGACAGGGGGGTACTTC.

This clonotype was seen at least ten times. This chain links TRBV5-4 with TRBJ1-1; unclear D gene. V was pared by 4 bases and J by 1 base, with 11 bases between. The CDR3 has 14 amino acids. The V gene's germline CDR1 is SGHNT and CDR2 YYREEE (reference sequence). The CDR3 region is CASSPRRENTEAFF. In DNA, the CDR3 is TGTGCCAGCAGCCCTCGTCGGGAGAACACTGAAGCTTTCTTT.

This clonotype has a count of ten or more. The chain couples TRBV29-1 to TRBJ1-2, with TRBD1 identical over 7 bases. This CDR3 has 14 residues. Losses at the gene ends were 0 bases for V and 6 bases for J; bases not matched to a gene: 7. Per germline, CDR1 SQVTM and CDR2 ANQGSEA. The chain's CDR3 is CSVEDLDRSDGYTF. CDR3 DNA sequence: TGCAGCGTTGAAGATCTGGACAGGAGCGATGGCTACACCTTC.

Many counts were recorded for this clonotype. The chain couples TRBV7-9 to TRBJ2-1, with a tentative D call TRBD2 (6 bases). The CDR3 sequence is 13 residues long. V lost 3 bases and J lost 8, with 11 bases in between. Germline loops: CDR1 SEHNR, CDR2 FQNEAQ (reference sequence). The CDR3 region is CASSLIAADEQFF. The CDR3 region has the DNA TGTGCCAGCAGCTTGATAGCGGCCGATGAGCAGTTCTTC. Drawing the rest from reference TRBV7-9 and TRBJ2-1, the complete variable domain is DTGVSQNPRHKITKRGQNVTFRCDPISEHNRLYWYRQTLGQGPEFLTYFQNEAQLEKSRLLSDRFSAERPKGSFSTLEIQRTEQGDSAMYLCASSLIAADEQFFGPGTRLTVL.